This is a list of T cell receptor beta chains from one sample in a study of early T cells in non-severe SARS-CoV-2 infection. TCRdb called the 5' RACE reads again in MiXCR, with one record for every CDR3 protein. The table includes under 95,000 distinct CDR3 sequences, about 12% detected once. The sample was whole blood. All receptors derive from an adult who was a healthcare worker with PCR-confirmed SARS-CoV-2 infection or an uninfected control (not recorded which). CDR3s leave out the opening cysteine and the closing phenylalanine or tryptophan.

J	V	CDR3
TRBJ2-2	TRBV20-1	SARDVQGTGELF
TRBJ2-3	TRBV7-6	ASSAGTSGSADTQY
TRBJ1-1	TRBV14	ASSQGRVTEAF
TRBJ2-1	TRBV7-2	ASSQYRREQF
TRBJ2-7	TRBV7-3	ASSLGQDYEQY
TRBJ2-5	TRBV29-1	SVRGDRETQY
TRBJ2-7	TRBV27	ASSLNQGEDEQY
TRBJ1-5	TRBV7-8	ASSTTGTAGEPQH
TRBJ2-1	TRBV29-1	SVTRGFSSYNEQF
TRBJ2-3	TRBV7-2	ASSSLAGEADTQY
TRBJ1-2	TRBV7-2	ASSLYLDSDYGYT
TRBJ1-1	TRBV6-1	ASMRGGKAF
TRBJ2-2	TRBV10-2	ASTGLANTGELF
TRBJ2-7	TRBV7-9	ASSSDRNYEQY
TRBJ2-3	TRBV5-1	ASSLAGPTDTQY
TRBJ2-1	TRBV18	ASSLAASNEQF
TRBJ2-2	TRBV18	ASSPRSSGQFTGELF
TRBJ2-4	TRBV12-3/TRBV12-4	ASSPTGGIAKNIQY
TRBJ2-1	TRBV27	ASSLFPGEQF
TRBJ2-7	TRBV28	ASRSSAGTGTLEQY
TRBJ2-3	TRBV6-1	ASSRSTSGRAADTQY
TRBJ2-7	TRBV9	ASSASGRASEQY
TRBJ1-3	TRBV6-6	ASSYRGRSERENTIY
TRBJ1-1	TRBV6-6	ASSSSYTGMNTEAF
TRBJ2-7	TRBV9	ASSVGGQGVSYEQY
TRBJ2-2	TRBV7-2	ASSLTLLAPGELF
TRBJ2-7	TRBV14	ASSQVPGGEQY
TRBJ2-3	TRBV18	ASSPQGTDTQY
TRBJ2-3	TRBV7-8	ASSLAHRQGRSTDTQY
TRBJ2-2	TRBV15	ATSRQEVPGELF
TRBJ2-6	TRBV7-8	ASSYDSGANVLT
TRBJ1-1	TRBV6-6	ASSRGQGLPEAF
TRBJ2-7	TRBV7-9	ASSPSPTYSYEQY
TRBJ2-5	TRBV14	ASSQTSGGVETQY
TRBJ2-7	TRBV5-1	ASAGTIDYEQY
TRBJ2-2	TRBV7-3	ASSLTRETGELF
TRBJ1-3	TRBV12-3/TRBV12-4	ASSSYGNTIY
TRBJ2-2	TRBV27	ASSPTTGKTGELF
TRBJ2-1	TRBV20-1	SARTGYYNEQF
TRBJ2-3	TRBV7-6	ASSLSTGGADTQY
TRBJ1-2	TRBV18	ASSPLDWGYGYT
TRBJ1-5	TRBV6-2/TRBV6-3	ASSYPRAGQPQH
TRBJ1-1	TRBV10-2	ATLGRRNTEAF
TRBJ2-5	TRBV20-1	SARPISTGKSETQY
TRBJ2-3	TRBV24-1	ATSDPIAGDRDTQY
TRBJ2-5	TRBV6-2/TRBV6-3	ASRNHREGTQY
TRBJ2-3	TRBV7-2	ASSPQGMSTDTQY
TRBJ2-7	TRBV29-1	SVEKDLYEQY
TRBJ2-3	TRBV18	ASSPTQRSTDTQY
TRBJ2-1	TRBV5-4	ASRPGGQYNEQF
TRBJ2-1	TRBV29-1	SVGTSGLYNEQF
TRBJ1-5	TRBV20-1	SASLDRGAQPQH
TRBJ2-7	TRBV5-6	ASSFSSGAYEQY
TRBJ1-5	TRBV7-8	ASSSGGRTNWVSNQPQH